A selection of T cell receptor beta chains follows, all from one sample in a study of a mutant IDH1 vaccine in newly diagnosed glioma. Produced via immunoSEQ multiplex PCR; TCRdb's table is partial and in-frame only. Here the sample spans roughly 38,000 clones, 85% to 90% being singletons. Antigens for these TCRs are unknown. The sample consisted of PBMCs, taken from a glioma patient whose treatment included an IDH1 peptide vaccine. The origin of the receptors is a middle-aged man with glioma. Each CDR3 is given with its conserved first and last residue. A D gene is named only where the DNA matches it firmly. A row's size may be missing; if present it is once, few, many or a size class.

d_call: -
j_call: TRBJ2-3
clone_size: -
v_call: TRBV5-1
cdr3_aa: CASSLGAGDTDTQYF
cdr3_nt: TGCGCCAGCAGCTTGGGGGCCGGGGACACAGATACGCAGTATTTT

d_call: TRBD1
j_call: TRBJ1-4
clone_size: -
v_call: TRBV7-9
cdr3_aa: CASSLVKGAEGEKLFF
cdr3_nt: TGTGCCAGCAGCTTAGTCAAGGGGGCTGAAGGTGAAAAACTGTTTTTT

d_call: TRBD2
j_call: TRBJ2-7
clone_size: -
v_call: TRBV28
cdr3_aa: CASSRGGRGYEYF
cdr3_nt: TGTGCCAGCAGCCGGGGGGGTAGAGGCTACGAGTACTTC

d_call: TRBD1
j_call: TRBJ2-2
clone_size: -
v_call: TRBV28
cdr3_aa: CASSTYRGGELFF
cdr3_nt: TGTGCCAGCAGTACGTACAGGGGCGGGGAGCTGTTTTTT

d_call: -
j_call: TRBJ2-4
clone_size: -
v_call: TRBV6-1
cdr3_aa: CASRSGSSKNIQYF
cdr3_nt: TGTGCCAGCAGATCAGGGAGCAGTAAAAACATTCAGTACTTC

d_call: -
j_call: TRBJ2-5
clone_size: -
v_call: TRBV5-1
cdr3_aa: CASSLVGLPQETQYF
cdr3_nt: TGCGCCAGCAGCTTGGTGGGACTGCCCCAAGAGACCCAGTACTTC

d_call: -
j_call: TRBJ2-3
clone_size: -
v_call: TRBV4-2
cdr3_aa: CASSLQADSTDTQYF
cdr3_nt: TGTGCCAGCAGCCTCCAAGCGGATAGCACAGATACGCAGTATTTT

d_call: -
j_call: TRBJ2-2
clone_size: -
v_call: TRBV5-6
cdr3_aa: CASSLSRGRATGELFF
cdr3_nt: TGTGCCAGCAGCTTGTCCCGGGGTAGAGCCACCGGGGAGCTGTTTTTT

d_call: -
j_call: TRBJ2-1
clone_size: medium-sized
v_call: TRBV27
cdr3_aa: CASSLIGNEQFF
cdr3_nt: TGTGCCAGCAGTTTAATCGGCAATGAGCAGTTCTTC

d_call: TRBD2
j_call: TRBJ2-3
clone_size: -
v_call: TRBV18
cdr3_aa: CASSPLLVAGGTDTQYF
cdr3_nt: TGTGCCAGCTCACCACTGCTGGTAGCGGGGGGCACAGATACGCAGTATTTT

d_call: TRBD1
j_call: TRBJ2-5
clone_size: once
v_call: TRBV7-7
cdr3_aa: CASSRTGVETQYF
cdr3_nt: TGTGCTAGCAGCCGGACAGGGGTGGAGACCCAGTACTTC

d_call: -
j_call: TRBJ2-5
clone_size: -
v_call: TRBV29-1
cdr3_aa: CSANAWGQETQYF
cdr3_nt: TGCAGCGCTAATGCGTGGGGGCAGGAGACCCAGTACTTC

d_call: -
j_call: TRBJ1-6
clone_size: -
v_call: TRBV4-1
cdr3_aa: CASSLDPVGPLNSPLHF
cdr3_nt: TGCGCCAGCAGCCTTGACCCTGTCGGTCCTCTCAATTCACCCCTCCACTTT

d_call: -
j_call: TRBJ2-2
clone_size: few
v_call: TRBV14
cdr3_aa: CASSRTYTGELFF
cdr3_nt: TGTGCCAGCAGCCGTACTTACACCGGGGAGCTGTTTTTT

d_call: -
j_call: TRBJ2-1
clone_size: -
v_call: TRBV10-3
cdr3_aa: CATVWTGGAYNEQFF
cdr3_nt: TGTGCCACGGTCTGGACGGGCGGGGCCTACAATGAGCAGTTCTTC

d_call: -
j_call: TRBJ2-5
clone_size: -
v_call: TRBV20-1
cdr3_aa: CSARLSQTQYF
cdr3_nt: TGCAGTGCTAGACTTAGCCAGACCCAGTACTTC

d_call: TRBD1
j_call: TRBJ1-2
clone_size: -
v_call: TRBV6-6
cdr3_aa: CASSYSGQNYGYTF
cdr3_nt: TGTGCCAGCAGTTACTCGGGACAGAACTATGGCTACACCTTC

d_call: -
j_call: TRBJ2-5
clone_size: -
v_call: TRBV27
cdr3_aa: CASSLKMGWETQYF
cdr3_nt: TGTGCCAGCAGTTTAAAGATGGGTTGGGAGACCCAGTACTTC

d_call: -
j_call: TRBJ1-1
clone_size: once
v_call: TRBV7-9
cdr3_aa: CASSPWGGLNTEAFF
cdr3_nt: TGTGCCAGCAGCCCCTGGGGGGGGCTGAACACTGAAGCTTTCTTT

d_call: -
j_call: TRBJ2-2
clone_size: -
v_call: TRBV2
cdr3_aa: CASSGQTGELFF
cdr3_nt: TGTGCCAGCAGTGGACAGACCGGGGAGCTGTTTTTT

d_call: -
j_call: TRBJ1-5
clone_size: -
v_call: TRBV7-8
cdr3_aa: CASSLNAGAYSNQPQHF
cdr3_nt: TGTGCCAGCAGCTTAAACGCAGGGGCGTATAGCAATCAGCCCCAGCATTTT

d_call: -
j_call: TRBJ1-5
clone_size: -
v_call: TRBV28
cdr3_aa: CASSATGRFTTNQPQHF
cdr3_nt: TGTGCCAGCAGTGCGACAGGCAGATTCACTACTAATCAGCCCCAGCATTTT

d_call: -
j_call: TRBJ1-3
clone_size: few
v_call: TRBV19
cdr3_aa: CASTPPRGSRGNTIYF
cdr3_nt: TGTGCCAGTACCCCCCCCAGGGGATCCCGAGGAAACACCATATATTTT